Below, 23 T cell receptor beta chains from the same sample are listed, as sequenced in a study of OX40 agonist ivuxolimab in advanced cancers. Using immunoSEQ multiplex PCR, the repertoire was profiled, and TCRdb retains in-frame clones only, with some absent. The sample contains 77,000 or so clones, about 92% of which appear only once. The sequences come from CD4+ or CD8+ T cells sorted from blood, collected in a trial of the OX40 agonist ivuxolimab. These receptors were taken from an adult with an advanced solid tumor such as melanoma, head and neck, liver or kidney cancer.

V and J are TRBV4-2 and TRBJ2-3; possible D gene TRBD2, 5 bases. Germline loops: CDR1 LGHNA, CDR2 YNFKEQ. V dropped 2 bases and J dropped 0 bases, with 15 bases sitting between them. This CDR3 has 17 amino acids. The CDR3 DNA reads TGTGCCAGCAGCCAAACCGGAGGACTCCTTAGCACAGATACGCAGTATTTT. It yields the protein CASSQTGGLLSTDTQYF.

This clone was counted a few times. The chain links TRBV10-3 to TRBJ1-4; D is unclear. This CDR3 has 14 residues. V lost 6 bases and J lost 3, with 11 bases in between. Germline-derived CDR1 and CDR2 are ENHRY and SYGVKD. The CDR3 bases are TGTGCCATCAGCATGGACGGGGCTAATGAAAAACTGTTTTTT. Its translation: CAISMDGANEKLFF.

The CDR3 DNA reads as TGTGCCAGCAGCTTCGGCGGGATAGCGGCCTACGAGCAGTACTTC. It is translated as CASSFGGIAAYEQYF. The rearrangement uses TRBV11-3 and TRBJ2-7, with D possibly being TRBD2 (6 bases). Looked up from germline, CDR1 is SGHNT and CDR2 is YENEEA. CDR3 length: 15 residues. Between the trimmed V and J ends, which lost 3 bases and 2 bases, there was a span of 14 bases. The variable domain in full, completed from reference TRBV11-3 and TRBJ2-7, reads EAGVVQSPRYKIIEKKQPVAFWCNPISGHNTLYWYLQNLGQGPELLIRYENEEAVDDSQLPKDRFSAERLKGVDSTLKIQPAELGDSAVYLCASSFGGIAAYEQYFGPGTRLTVT.

V usage is TRBV7-2 and J usage is TRBJ2-5, with D possibly being TRBD1 (6 bases). This CDR3 is 14 amino acids long. V gave up 3 bases and J gave up 0 bases, with 8 bases separating them. CDR1 is SGHTA and CDR2 is FQGNSA in the germline V gene. CDR3 amino acids: CASSFGDNQETQYF. DNA of the CDR3: TGTGCCAGCAGCTTTGGGGACAACCAAGAGACCCAGTACTTC.

This clone has a single count. The chain recombines TRBV6-5 with TRBJ2-1; TRBD2 aligns across 9 bases. Losses at the gene ends were 6 bases for V and 8 bases for J; bases not matched to a gene: 11. The CDR3 is 15 amino acids. CDR1 is MNHEY, CDR2 SVGAGI, per germline. The CDR3 loop is CASRSSGKVMDEQFF. As DNA, the CDR3 is TGTGCCAGCAGGTCTAGCGGGAAGGTCATGGATGAGCAGTTCTTC.

The rearrangement joins TRBV20-1 to TRBJ2-7; D perhaps matches TRBD1 (5 bases). Trimming stripped 5 bases from V and 3 bases from J, with 8 bases between. The CDR3 has 11 amino acids. Germline V gene sequence: CDR1 DFQATT, CDR2 SNEGSKA (reference sequence). The DNA for the CDR3 is TGCAGTGCTGGTCAGGGCTACGAGCAGTACTTC. It codes for CSAGQGYEQYF.

The V call is TRBV18, the J call TRBJ1-3; D remains ambiguous. The germline V and J ends were trimmed by 3 bases and 2 bases, with 11 bases remaining between them. The CDR3 loop spans 15 amino acids. Germline V gene data show CDR1 as KGHSH and CDR2 as LQKENI. The CDR3 DNA sequence: TGTGCCAGCTCACCCCCGGTGGAGACTGGAAACACCATATATTTT. This gives the protein CASSPPVETGNTIYF. The full variable domain, rest sourced from reference TRBV18 and TRBJ1-3, is NAGVMQNPRHLVRRRGQEARLRCSPMKGHSHVYWYRQLPEEGLKFMVYLQKENIIDESGMPKERFSAEFPKEGPSILRIQQVVRGDSAAYFCASSPPVETGNTIYFGEGSWLTVV.

V gene TRBV19 combines with J gene TRBJ1-2; D gene uncertain. Trimming left V 1 base short and J 6 bases short, with 12 bases between. The CDR3 is made up of 14 amino acids. Germline lookup yields CDR1 LNHDA and CDR2 SQIVND (reference sequence). CDR3 nucleotide sequence: TGTGCCAGTAGTATAGTCCCCCCCAGGCATGGCTACACCTTC. It translates to CASSIVPPRHGYTF.

The V call is TRBV28, the J call TRBJ2-1; D unclear. Germline V gene sequence: CDR1 MDHEN, CDR2 SYDVKM. The CDR3 length is 11 residues. V dropped 3 bases and J dropped 9 bases, with 6 bases sitting between them. CDR3 sequence reads: CASSFSREQFF. DNA for the CDR3: TGTGCCAGCAGTTTCTCACGTGAGCAGTTCTTC.

The V call is TRBV5-8, the J call TRBJ1-2; D may be TRBD1 (5 bases). Trimming cost V 4 bases and J 8 bases, with 18 bases left between them. From germline, CDR1 is SGHTS and CDR2 YDEGEE. This CDR3 comprises 14 residues. The CDR3, as DNA: TGTGCCAGCAGCGTACAGGAGCGGGGGGAGGGCTACACCTTC. It yields the protein CASSVQERGEGYTF.

The genes are TRBV7-6 and TRBJ1-2, with no clear D. The germline V gene has CDR1 SGHVS and CDR2 FNYEAQ. With 5 bases removed from V and 7 bases from J, the gap between germline ends came to 14 bases. The CDR3 extends over 13 amino acids. CDR3 amino acids: CASSLDRGIGYTF. CDR3 in DNA: TGTGCCAGCAGCCTGGACCGAGGGATTGGCTACACCTTC. Based on the CDR3 plus reference TRBV7-6 and TRBJ1-2, the full variable domain is GAGVSQSPRYKVTKRGQDVALRCDPISGHVSLYWYRQALGQGPEFLTYFNYEAQQDKSGLPNDRFSAERPEGSISTLTIQRTEQRDSAMYRCASSLDRGIGYTFGSGTRLTVV.

The chain employs TRBV5-5 and TRBJ2-7; D is unclear. The germline V and J ends were trimmed by 6 bases and 4 bases, with 17 bases remaining between them. This CDR3 contains 14 residues. Germline CDR1 and CDR2: SGHKS and YYEKEE (reference sequence). CDR3 sequence reads: CASILQLDRYEQYF. CDR3 nucleotides: TGTGCCAGCATCCTCCAGCTGGACCGTTACGAGCAGTACTTC.

The V and J genes are TRBV11-2 and TRBJ2-5, with TRBD2 matching 11 bases. V was pared by 0 bases and J by 4 bases, with 7 bases of the junction left unmatched. Germline V gene sequence: CDR1 SGHAT, CDR2 FQNNGV. The CDR3 is 17 residues long. DNA of the CDR3: TGTGCCAGCAGCTTAGATAGCGGGAGGGCCGAGGGAGAGACCCAGTACTTC. Translating it yields CASSLDSGRAEGETQYF.

This chain joins TRBV6-5 and TRBJ2-7, with D maybe TRBD1 (6 bases). CDR1 and CDR2 (germline): MNHEY, SVGAGI. The V end lost 0 bases, the J end lost 0 bases, and 12 bases lay between the germline ends. The CDR3 covers 16 residues. The CDR3 DNA is TGTGCCAGCAGTTACTCGTACAGGGCGGCCTCCTACGAGCAGTACTTC. This gives the protein CASSYSYRAASYEQYF.

The sample holds one count of this clone. CDR3 coding DNA: TGTGCCAGCAGTCCCCCCGGACAGGGGAATGGCTACACCTTC. Translating it yields CASSPPGQGNGYTF. V usage is TRBV28 and J usage is TRBJ1-2; 9 bases map to TRBD1. Trimming removed 5 bases from V and 6 bases from J; junction bases left unmatched: 7. The CDR3 has 14 amino acids. CDR1 and CDR2 from the germline V gene are MDHEN and SYDVKM.

The chain is built from TRBV11-2 and TRBJ2-5; either TRBD1 or TRBD2 may fit D (6 bases each). V was clipped by 3 bases and J by 5 bases, with 13 bases between them. The V gene's germline CDR1 is SGHAT and CDR2 FQNNGV. The CDR3 sequence is 14 residues long. Written as DNA, the CDR3 is TGTGCCAGCAGCTTTCGGGGGCCGAGGGAGACCCAGTACTTC. It codes for CASSFRGPRETQYF. Together with reference TRBV11-2 and TRBJ2-5, the CDR3 gives the full variable domain: EAGVAQSPRYKIIEKRQSVAFWCNPISGHATLYWYQQILGQGPKLLIQFQNNGVVDDSQLPKDRFSAERLKGVDSTLKIQPAKLEDSAVYLCASSFRGPRETQYFGPGTRLLVL.

This clone was seen a single time. The J gene is TRBJ1-2, the V gene TRBV4-2; 7 bases line up with TRBD1. The V and J ends lost 5 bases and 3 bases, in that order; junction bases with no gene match: 9. CDR1 is LGHNA and CDR2 is YNFKEQ in the germline V gene. This CDR3 has 15 residues. In DNA form, the CDR3 reads TGTGCCAGCAGCTTAGGTAACAGGGGAGACTATGGCTACACCTTC. Translating gives CASSLGNRGDYGYTF.

CDR3 coding DNA: TGTGCCGTCTTAGCGGGAGACAGGGATCACCCTGGGGCCAACGTCCTGACTTTC. This gives the protein CAVLAGDRDHPGANVLTF. The rearrangement links TRBV19 to TRBJ2-6; 9 nucleotides agree with TRBD2. J gave up 2 bases and V 11 bases, and 16 bases lay outside the gene matches. The CDR3 extends over 18 amino acids. Germline CDR1 and CDR2: LNHDA and SQIVND (reference sequence).

The chain couples TRBV11-3 to TRBJ1-1, with 7 bases identical to TRBD1. This CDR3 is 15 amino acids long. Germline CDR1 SGHNT, CDR2 YENEEA. J was trimmed by 4 bases and V by 5 bases; bases with no gene match: 10. The CDR3 coding sequence is TGTGCCAGCAGCCCCAATTCACAGGGGCCCACTGAAGCTTTCTTT. It translates to CASSPNSQGPTEAFF.

This clone was seen only once. V usage is TRBV11-1 and J usage is TRBJ2-5; 9 bases line up with TRBD1. Germline lookup yields CDR1 SGHAT and CDR2 FQDESV (reference sequence). J lost 5 bases, V lost 5 bases, and 9 bases had no gene match. This CDR3 is built from 15 residues. The CDR3 here is CASSEWGQGEETQYF. The CDR3 DNA follows: TGTGCCAGCAGCGAGTGGGGACAGGGTGAGGAGACCCAGTACTTC.

V and J are TRBV28 and TRBJ2-7; 10 positions agree with TRBD1. Germline loops: CDR1 MDHEN, CDR2 SYDVKM. This CDR3 has 15 amino acids. J was trimmed by 5 bases and V by 2 bases; bases with no gene match: 6. CDR3: CASSLPTGGGDEQYF. The CDR3 DNA is TGTGCCAGCAGTTTACCGACAGGGGGCGGGGACGAGCAGTACTTC.

The V call is TRBV11-3, the J call TRBJ2-3; TRBD2 might be the D (7 bases). Germline V gene sequence: CDR1 SGHNT, CDR2 YENEEA. Trimming left V 1 base short and J 2 bases short, with 16 bases between. The CDR3 covers 17 residues. CDR3 residues: CASSLVAAGASTDTQYF. CDR3 sequence (DNA): TGTGCCAGCAGCTTAGTGGCCGCGGGGGCCTCCACAGATACGCAGTATTTT.

This chain links TRBV5-1 with TRBJ2-7, with TRBD1 as a possible D gene (6 bases). With 4 bases removed from V and 3 bases from J, the gap between germline ends came to 11 bases. Germline CDR1 and CDR2: SGHRS and YFSETQ. This CDR3 has 13 residues. The CDR3 sequence is CASSRDILYEQYF. The CDR3 DNA reads TGCGCCAGCAGCCGGGACATCCTCTACGAGCAGTACTTC.